This TCR beta chain was sequenced for a study of T-cell memory formation after mild COVID-19. TCRdb ran MiXCR on the 5' RACE reads and lists one entry per CDR3 protein. This table has around 450,000 distinct CDR3 sequences, 20% appearing once. In regard to this clonotype: The antigen is not known.

General observations from the study: CD4/CD8 balance characterized clones contracting day 15 to 85, and CD4+ skew characterized later expanders.

Germline V gene data show CDR1 as SGHTA and CDR2 as FQGNSA. This CDR3 is 15 amino acids long. Deletions cut 5 bases from V and 8 bases from J, with 18 bases between. This TCR derives from an adult woman who had mild COVID-19 (a few samples of this study predate the infection). Cell type and time point are not known. The chain is built from TRBV7-2 and TRBJ2-2; D gene uncertain. What was sequenced was PBMCs or a T cell subset sorted from them (not recorded which). The CDR3 nucleotides read TGTGCCAGCAGCCCGTACCCCCCTAGACCGGGGGAGCTGTTTTTT. Amino acid sequence: CASSPYPPRPGELFF.